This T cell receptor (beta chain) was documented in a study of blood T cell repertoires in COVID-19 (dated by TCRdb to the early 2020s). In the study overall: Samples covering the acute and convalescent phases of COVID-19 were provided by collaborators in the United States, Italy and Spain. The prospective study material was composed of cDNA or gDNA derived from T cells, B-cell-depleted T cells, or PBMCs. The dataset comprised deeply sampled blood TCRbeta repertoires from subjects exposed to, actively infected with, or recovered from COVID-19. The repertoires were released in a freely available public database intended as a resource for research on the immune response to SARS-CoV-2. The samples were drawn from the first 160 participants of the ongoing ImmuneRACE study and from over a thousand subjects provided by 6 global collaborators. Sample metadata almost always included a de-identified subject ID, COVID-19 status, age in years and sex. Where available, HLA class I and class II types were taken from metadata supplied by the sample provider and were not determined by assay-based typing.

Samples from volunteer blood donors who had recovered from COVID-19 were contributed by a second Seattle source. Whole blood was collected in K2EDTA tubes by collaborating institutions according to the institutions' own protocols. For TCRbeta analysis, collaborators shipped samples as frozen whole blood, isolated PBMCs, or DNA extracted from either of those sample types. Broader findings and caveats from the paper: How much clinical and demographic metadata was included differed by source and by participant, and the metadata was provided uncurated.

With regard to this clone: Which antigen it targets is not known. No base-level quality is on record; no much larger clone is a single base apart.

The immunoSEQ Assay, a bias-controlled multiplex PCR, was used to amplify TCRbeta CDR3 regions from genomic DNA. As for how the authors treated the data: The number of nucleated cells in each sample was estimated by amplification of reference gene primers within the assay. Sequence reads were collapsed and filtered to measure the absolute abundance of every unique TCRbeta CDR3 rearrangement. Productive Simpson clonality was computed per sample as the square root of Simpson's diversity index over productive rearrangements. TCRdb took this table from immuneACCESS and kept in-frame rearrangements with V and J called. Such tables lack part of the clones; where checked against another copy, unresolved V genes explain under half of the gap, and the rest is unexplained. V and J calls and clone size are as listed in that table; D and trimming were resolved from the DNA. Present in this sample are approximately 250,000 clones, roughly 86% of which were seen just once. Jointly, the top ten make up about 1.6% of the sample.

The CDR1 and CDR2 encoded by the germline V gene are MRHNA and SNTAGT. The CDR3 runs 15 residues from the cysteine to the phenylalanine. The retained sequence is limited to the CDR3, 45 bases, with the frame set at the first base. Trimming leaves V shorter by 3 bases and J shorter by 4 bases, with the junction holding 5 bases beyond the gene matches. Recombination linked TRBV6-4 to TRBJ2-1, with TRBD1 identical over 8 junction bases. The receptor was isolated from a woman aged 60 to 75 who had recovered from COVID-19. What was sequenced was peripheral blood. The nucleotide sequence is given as TGTGCCAGCAGTGAGGCAGGGGGCCCATACAATGAGCAGTTCTTC. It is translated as CASSEAGGPYNEQFF.